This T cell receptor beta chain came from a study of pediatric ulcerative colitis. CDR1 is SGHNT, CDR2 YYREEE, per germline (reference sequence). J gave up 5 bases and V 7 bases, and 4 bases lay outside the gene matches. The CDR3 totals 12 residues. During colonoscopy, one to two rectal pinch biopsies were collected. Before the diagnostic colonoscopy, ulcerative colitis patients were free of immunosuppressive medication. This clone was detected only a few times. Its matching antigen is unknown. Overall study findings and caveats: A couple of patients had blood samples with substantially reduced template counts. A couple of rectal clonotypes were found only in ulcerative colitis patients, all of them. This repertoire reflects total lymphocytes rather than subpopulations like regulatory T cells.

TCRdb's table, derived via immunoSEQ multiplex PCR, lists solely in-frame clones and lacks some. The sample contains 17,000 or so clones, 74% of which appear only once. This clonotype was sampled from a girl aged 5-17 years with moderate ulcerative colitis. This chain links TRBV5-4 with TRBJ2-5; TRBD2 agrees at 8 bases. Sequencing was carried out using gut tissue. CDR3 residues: CASGVAGETQYF. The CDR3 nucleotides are TGTGCCAGCGGGGTAGCGGGGGAGACCCAGTACTTC.